This TCR beta chain was sequenced in a study of T cell responses to AZD1222 COVID-19 vaccine. Study results and caveats: Vaccination with two AZD1222 doses was followed by a rise in Spike-specific TCR breadth and depth. Nearly half of spike-specific TCRs reportedly target unmutated variant regions.

The germline V gene encodes CDR1 SGHVS and CDR2 FQNEAQ. The CDR3 is made up of 12 amino acids. The V end was cut by 2 bases, the J end by 7 bases, with 8 bases between. Libraries were prepared by immunoSEQ multiplex PCR; TCRdb keeps only in-frame clonotypes and omits some of them. This sample yields tens of thousands of clones, of which 75% to 95% are seen a single time; less than 5.5% belongs to the top ten. In this sample, this clone turned up a few times. Its matching antigen is unknown. The clonotype originates from an adult in good health. The gene calls are TRBV7-8 and TRBJ1-2; D not certain. The sequencing used peripheral blood, collected on day 0 of MenACWY control vaccination. Here the CDR3 reads CASSLRGGGYTF. DNA for the CDR3: TGTGCCAGCAGCTTAAGAGGTGGTGGCTACACCTTC.